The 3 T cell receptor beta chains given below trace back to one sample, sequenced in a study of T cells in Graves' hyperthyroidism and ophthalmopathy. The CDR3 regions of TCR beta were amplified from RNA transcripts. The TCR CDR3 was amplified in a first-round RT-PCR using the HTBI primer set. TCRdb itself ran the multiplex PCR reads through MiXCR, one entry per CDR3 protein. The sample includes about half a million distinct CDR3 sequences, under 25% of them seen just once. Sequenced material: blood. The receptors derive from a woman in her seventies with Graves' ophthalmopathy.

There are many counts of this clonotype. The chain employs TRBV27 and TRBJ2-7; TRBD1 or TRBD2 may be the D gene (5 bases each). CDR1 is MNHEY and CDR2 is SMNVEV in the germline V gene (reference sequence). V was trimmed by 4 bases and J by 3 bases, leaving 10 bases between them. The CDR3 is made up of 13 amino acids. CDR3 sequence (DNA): TGTGCCAGCAGTTCGGGACGGGGCTACGAGCAGTACTTC. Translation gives CASSSGRGYEQYF.

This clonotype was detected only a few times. The DNA of the CDR3 is TGTGCTAGCGCAGGGTACAATGAGCAGTTCTTC. It yields the protein CASAGYNEQFF. This chain uses TRBV12-3 or TRBV12-4 with TRBJ2-1, with D perhaps TRBD1 or TRBD2 (5 bases each). CDR3 length equals 11 residues.

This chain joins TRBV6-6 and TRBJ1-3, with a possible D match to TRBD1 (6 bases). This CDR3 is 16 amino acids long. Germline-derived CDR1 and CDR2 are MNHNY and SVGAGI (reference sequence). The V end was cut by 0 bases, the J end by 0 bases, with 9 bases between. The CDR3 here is CASSYSGQHSGNTIYF. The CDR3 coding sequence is TGTGCCAGCAGTTACTCAGGACAGCACTCTGGAAACACCATATATTTT.